This T cell receptor beta chain was documented in a study of blood T cell repertoires in COVID-19. Study context: Acute and convalescent COVID-19 samples came from the United States, Italy and Spain. From T cells, B-cell-depleted T cells, or PBMCs came the material, which was cDNA or gDNA.

Germline V CDR1 and CDR2: GTSNPN, SVGIG (reference sequence). The CDR3 is made up of 14 amino acids. V lost 3 bases, J lost 0 bases, and 6 bases lay in between. In the authors' methods: Estimates of nucleated cell counts were drawn from the amplification of reference gene primers. The repertoire was sequenced with immunoSEQ multiplex PCR; TCRdb's copy has only in-frame clones and lacks some. V and J calls and clone size are as listed in that table; D and trimming were resolved from the DNA. The repertoire holds 50,000 to 70,000 clones, with 85% to 90% as singletons. The receptor's source is a human donor with active COVID-19. The donor label of this sample is uncertain. Source material: peripheral blood. V gene TRBV30 combines with J gene TRBJ2-6, with D hard to call. CDR3 DNA: TGTGCCTGGAGACGAGTCTCTGGGGCCAACGTCCTGACTTTC. Protein product: CAWRRVSGANVLTF.